Presented here are 27 T cell receptor beta chains from one specimen sequenced in a study of cytomegalovirus exposure and HLA in healthy donors (TCRdb year 2017). The library was obtained by the immunoSEQ multiplex PCR assay. A mixture of 60 forward primers for TCR Vbeta segments and 13 reverse primers for TCR Jbeta segments was used in the multiplex PCR. The immuneACCESS repertoire file appears here via TCRdb, limited to in-frame rearrangements. These files lack a portion of the clones; in checked studies, under half of the deficit traces to unresolved V genes, and the cause of the others is not known. The sample records under 50,000 clones, about 70% of which are singletons. The leading ten clones occupy 5% to 7.5% of the sample. Sequences were obtained from PBMCs. These receptors all come from a man aged 25 to 40 in good health and CMV-seronegative.

The chain is built from TRBV13 and TRBJ2-3; 7 nucleotides line up with TRBD1. V trimming: 5 bases; J trimming: 1 base; junction bases outside the gene matches: 6. The CDR3 extends over 15 amino acids. From germline, CDR1 is PRHDT and CDR2 FYEKMQ (reference sequence). CDR3 DNA: TGTGCCAGCAGCACCCGGACAGGAGGCACAGATACGCAGTATTTT. It is translated as CASSTRTGGTDTQYF.

The gene calls are TRBV5-1 and TRBJ2-1; perhaps TRBD1 as D (6 bases). The CDR3 is 13 amino acids. Germline V lookup: CDR1 SGHRS, CDR2 YFSETQ. V gave up 9 bases and J gave up 0 bases, with 10 bases separating them. CDR3 protein: CATARGSYNEQFF. Written as DNA, the CDR3 is TGCGCCACCGCCAGGGGCTCCTACAATGAGCAGTTCTTC.

This rearrangement joins TRBV5-1 to TRBJ1-1, with 7 bases matching TRBD1. With 4 bases clipped from V and 4 bases from J, the junction kept 7 bases outside the gene matches. Germline V gene sequence: CDR1 SGHRS, CDR2 YFSETQ. CDR3 length: 14 residues. CDR3 DNA sequence: TGCGCCAGCAGCGAACGGACAGGCCCCACTGAAGCTTTCTTT. This sequence encodes CASSERTGPTEAFF.

This clone turned up a few times. The chain uses TRBV30 and TRBJ1-1; no definite D call. V dropped 2 bases and J dropped 6 bases, with 16 bases sitting between them. CDR1 is GTSNPN, CDR2 SVGIG, per germline (reference sequence). The CDR3 is 14 residues long. CDR3 sequence reads: CAWSPTWAGAEAFF. For the CDR3, the DNA is TGTGCCTGGAGTCCAACTTGGGCTGGTGCTGAAGCTTTCTTT. The variable domain in full, completed from reference TRBV30 and TRBJ1-1, reads SQTIHQWPATLVQPVGSPLSLECTVEGTSNPNLYWYRQAAGRGLQLLFYSVGIGQISSEVPQNLSASRPQDRQFILSSKKLLLSDSGFYLCAWSPTWAGAEAFFGQGTRLTVV.

The chain uses TRBV30 and TRBJ2-3; 8 bases align to TRBD1. This CDR3 spans 13 amino acids. V shed 8 bases and J 5 bases; nucleotides not matched to a gene: 9. Germline V gene sequence: CDR1 GTSNPN, CDR2 SVGIG (reference sequence). As DNA, the CDR3 is TGTGCCAGAAACAGGGGGACAGGAGATACGCAGTATTTT. It is translated as CARNRGTGDTQYF.

This clone was found a few times. J is TRBJ2-6 and V is TRBV6-1, with 7 bases matching TRBD1. After removal of 2 bases from V and 0 bases from J, the junction contained 1 base not matched to a gene. Germline lookup yields CDR1 MNHNS and CDR2 SASEGT. The length of the CDR3 is 16 residues. The CDR3 DNA is TGTGCCAGCAGTGAATGGGACAGCTCTGGGGCCAACGTCCTGACTTTC. Translated, it gives CASSEWDSSGANVLTF.

The V call is TRBV10-1, the J call TRBJ2-5, with a tentative D call TRBD2 (7 bases). Trimming left V 3 bases short and J 11 bases short, with 13 bases between. Germline-derived CDR1 and CDR2 are WNHNN and SYGVQD (reference sequence). This CDR3 region has 12 residues. CDR3 loop: CASSDPGGQQYF. CDR3 DNA: TGCGCCAGCAGTGACCCGGGGGGACAACAGTACTTC.

The gene calls are TRBV19 and TRBJ1-3; possible D gene TRBD1, 5 bases. V lost 5 bases and J lost 1, with 12 bases in between. The germline V gene has CDR1 LNHDA and CDR2 SQIVND (reference sequence). The CDR3 has 15 residues. CDR3 residues: CASSFDSDSGNTIYF. In DNA, the CDR3 is TGTGCCAGTAGTTTCGACAGTGATTCTGGAAACACCATATATTTT.

The chain recombines TRBV25-1 with TRBJ2-1; D not resolved. The CDR3 extends over 13 amino acids. CDR1 is MGHDK and CDR2 is SYGVNS in the germline V gene. V lost 4 bases, J lost 5 bases, and 9 bases lay in between. This CDR3 is CASSALRDNEQFF. The CDR3 DNA reads as TGTGCCAGCAGTGCCCTCCGTGACAATGAGCAGTTCTTC.

This sequence joins TRBV6-1 and TRBJ2-7; 14 bases agree with TRBD2. This CDR3 spans 19 amino acids. The germline V gene encodes CDR1 MNHNS and CDR2 SASEGT. V gave up 0 bases and J gave up 4 bases; unmatched junction bases: 11. CDR3 sequence (DNA): TGTGCCAGCAGTGAAGCGCCAATTACCGGGACTAGCGGGAGATACGAGCAGTACTTC. It yields the protein CASSEAPITGTSGRYEQYF.

V is TRBV6-1 and J is TRBJ2-2; D remains ambiguous. The germline CDR1 and CDR2 sequences are MNHNS and SASEGT. The CDR3 length is 15 residues. The germline V and J ends were trimmed by 6 bases and 6 bases, with 17 bases remaining between them. The CDR3 DNA reads as TGTGCCAGCAGAGGATATGGTGTGGGCGCCGGGGAGCTGTTTTTT. This translates into CASRGYGVGAGELFF.

The J gene is TRBJ2-2, the V gene TRBV5-1; D gene unclear. This CDR3 is 13 amino acids long. CDR1 and CDR2 from the germline V gene are SGHRS and YFSETQ. V was clipped by 3 bases and J by 7 bases, with 10 bases between them. The CDR3 coding sequence is TGCGCCAGCAGCTACTTAGCAATCGGGGAGCTGTTTTTT. Translated: CASSYLAIGELFF. Complete variable domain (other parts from reference TRBV5-1 and TRBJ2-2): KAGVTQTPRYLIKTRGQQVTLSCSPISGHRSVSWYQQTPGQGLQFLFEYFSETQRNKGNFPGRFSGRQFSNSRSEMNVSTLELGDSALYLCASSYLAIGELFFGEGSRLTVL.

This sequence joins TRBV7-8 and TRBJ2-3, with a possible D match to TRBD2 (6 bases). Trimming removed 3 bases at V and 0 bases at J, with 10 bases between. The CDR3 runs to 15 residues. The V gene's germline CDR1 is SGHVS and CDR2 FQNEAQ. The CDR3 bases are TGTGCCAGCAGCTTGGCACTAGCTAGCACAGATACGCAGTATTTT. This translates into CASSLALASTDTQYF. Combining the CDR3 with reference TRBV7-8 and TRBJ2-3 gives the whole variable domain GAGVSQSPRYKVAKRGQDVALRCDPISGHVSLFWYQQALGQGPEFLTYFQNEAQLDKSGLPSDRFFAERPEGSVSTLKIQRTQQEDSAVYLCASSLALASTDTQYFGPGTRLTVL.

The chain recombines TRBV19 with TRBJ2-1, with 12 bases identical to TRBD2. Trimming at V came to 6 bases and at J to 4 bases, leaving 4 bases not matched to a gene. Germline loops: CDR1 LNHDA, CDR2 SQIVND (reference sequence). This CDR3 is built from 15 residues. The CDR3, as DNA: TGTGCCAGTAGCCCCCTAGCGGGAGGGTACAATGAGCAGTTCTTC. Its translation: CASSPLAGGYNEQFF.

The chain carries TRBV5-1 and TRBJ2-2; D possibly corresponds to TRBD1 (6 bases). The germline CDR1 and CDR2 sequences are SGHRS and YFSETQ. V was cut by 6 bases and J by 2 bases, with 14 bases left in between. This CDR3 is 15 amino acids long. DNA of the CDR3: TGCGCCAGCAAGGCCGGGACAAGTAACACCGGGGAGCTGTTTTTT. It yields the protein CASKAGTSNTGELFF.

This CDR3 reads CASINIAGGHNEQFF. The CDR3 DNA sequence: TGTGCCAGCATTAACATAGCGGGAGGCCACAATGAGCAGTTCTTC. The chain couples TRBV6-5 to TRBJ2-1, with 10 bases matching TRBD2. The CDR3 consists of 15 residues. V shed 7 bases and J 5 bases; nucleotides not matched to a gene: 8. Germline V gene sequence: CDR1 MNHEY, CDR2 SVGAGI.

This chain joins TRBV6-5 and TRBJ2-7, with 13 bases that match TRBD2. The germline gives CDR1 MNHEY, CDR2 SVGAGI. This CDR3 region has 16 residues. V gave up 2 bases and J gave up 8 bases; unmatched junction bases: 9. The CDR3 loop reads CASSYTRTSGSAQQYF. The CDR3 DNA sequence: TGTGCCAGCAGTTACACACGGACTAGCGGGAGCGCGCAGCAGTACTTC.

This chain links TRBV10-2 with TRBJ2-7, with 7 positions matching TRBD1. The CDR3 contains 17 residues. V lost 3 bases, J lost 1 base, and 12 bases stayed unmatched. The germline gives CDR1 WSHSY, CDR2 SAAADI. The CDR3 DNA follows: TGCGCCAGCAGTGATCGAGCAAAGACGGACAGGTCCTACGAGCAGTACTTC. Translating it yields CASSDRAKTDRSYEQYF.

This clone was counted a few times. The gene calls are TRBV11-2 and TRBJ2-2; 13 bases are a match to TRBD2. Germline CDR1 and CDR2: SGHAT and FQNNGV. The J segment lost 5 bases and the V segment lost 4 bases, leaving 10 bases of the junction unmatched. The CDR3 is 18 amino acids. The CDR3 protein is CASSSVRRTSGSTGELFF. In DNA form, the CDR3 reads TGTGCCAGCAGCTCCGTCCGGAGGACTAGCGGGAGTACCGGGGAGCTGTTTTTT.

The chain combines TRBV11-2 with TRBJ2-3; unclear D gene. The ends were cut back, 6 bases at V and 0 bases at J, with 10 bases in the middle. The length of the CDR3 is 14 residues. CDR1 and CDR2 (germline): SGHAT, FQNNGV. CDR3 in DNA: TGTGCCAGCAGTGAGATCCCTAGCACAGATACGCAGTATTTT. It encodes CASSEIPSTDTQYF.

With regard to this clone: The CDR3 end shows no conserved phenylalanine or tryptophan, and so a read error is likely. This sequence joins TRBV4-1 and TRBJ1-5; D gene ambiguous. The CDR3 contains 14 residues. Trimming shortened V by 4 bases and J by 2 bases, and 9 bases separated the two germline ends. Germline V gene lookup returns CDR1 MGHRA and CDR2 YSYEKL. For the CDR3, the DNA is TGCGCCAGCAGCCTAGGACTGGGCAATCAGCCCCAGCATGTT. Translating gives CASSLGLGNQPQHV.

This clone was counted between two and nine times. The V gene is TRBV2, the J gene TRBJ1-1, with D maybe TRBD1 (5 bases). The germline V gene has CDR1 SNHLY and CDR2 FYNNEI. V was cut by 5 bases and J by 5 bases, with 15 bases left in between. This CDR3 has 14 amino acids. The CDR3 coding sequence is TGTGCCAGCAGTCTGACAGATCAAAAGACTGAAGCTTTCTTT. Its protein is CASSLTDQKTEAFF.

The sample holds a few counts of this clone. The gene calls are TRBV6-1 and TRBJ2-2; 7 bases line up with TRBD2. CDR1 and CDR2 from the germline V gene are MNHNS and SASEGT. After removal of 4 bases from V and 4 bases from J, the junction contained 6 bases not matched to a gene. The CDR3 extends over 15 amino acids. CDR3 loop: CASSASGTTTGELFF. The CDR3 region has the DNA TGTGCCAGCAGTGCTTCCGGGACTACCACCGGGGAGCTGTTTTTT.

This chain connects TRBV6-1 to TRBJ2-2; D ambiguous. V lost 2 bases and J lost 6, with 10 bases in between. The CDR3 has 14 residues. Germline CDR1 and CDR2: MNHNS and SASEGT. The CDR3 nucleotides read TGTGCCAGCAGTGAATGGCCCCGCTCCGGGGAGCTGTTTTTT. It encodes CASSEWPRSGELFF.

In its sample, this clone ranks as medium-sized. The CDR3 nucleotides are TGTGCCAGCAGTGTAACGGGCGGGAGAGGGACAGATACGCAGTATTTT. Amino acid sequence: CASSVTGGRGTDTQYF. The rearrangement joins TRBV25-1 to TRBJ2-3; 7 nucleotides agree with TRBD2. The CDR3 has 16 amino acids. V shed 4 bases and J 3 bases; nucleotides not matched to a gene: 10. The V gene's germline CDR1 is MGHDK and CDR2 SYGVNS.

The chain links TRBV6-5 to TRBJ2-7, with 7 nucleotides matching TRBD2. Trimming cost V 5 bases and J 1 base; bases outside gene matches: 5. CDR1 MNHEY and CDR2 SVGAGI come from the germline V gene. The CDR3 consists of 14 residues. The CDR3 loop is CASSPTAGSYEQYF. The DNA for the CDR3 is TGTGCCAGCAGTCCAACAGCGGGATCCTACGAGCAGTACTTC.

The CDR3: CSVGTGNTGELFF. In DNA, the CDR3 is TGCAGCGTCGGGACAGGGAACACCGGGGAGCTGTTTTTT. The chain joins TRBV29-1 to TRBJ2-2; 8 bases are a match to TRBD1. The CDR3 has 13 amino acids. The germline CDR1 and CDR2 sequences are SQVTM and ANQGSEA. V lost 6 bases and J lost 1; bases outside the gene matches: 1.